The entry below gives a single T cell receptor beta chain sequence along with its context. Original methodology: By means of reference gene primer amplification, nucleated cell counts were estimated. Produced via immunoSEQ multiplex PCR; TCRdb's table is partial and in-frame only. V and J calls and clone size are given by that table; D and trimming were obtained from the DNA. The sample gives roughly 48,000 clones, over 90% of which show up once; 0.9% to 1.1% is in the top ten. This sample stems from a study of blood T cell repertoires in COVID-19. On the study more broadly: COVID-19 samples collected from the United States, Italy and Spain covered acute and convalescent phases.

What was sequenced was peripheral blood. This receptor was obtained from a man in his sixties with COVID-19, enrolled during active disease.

The CDR3 loop is CASSPDISPGLAGVIGELFF. The CDR3 DNA follows: TGTGCCAGCAGTCCAGACATCTCTCCCGGACTAGCGGGAGTGATCGGGGAGCTGTTTTTT. J is TRBJ2-2 and V is TRBV6-6; TRBD2 aligns across 13 bases. Looked up from germline, CDR1 is MNHNY and CDR2 is SVGAGI (reference sequence). Trimming took 5 bases from V and 7 from J; bases not matched to a gene: 19. The CDR3 is 20 amino acids.